A single count supports the clone carrying this T cell receptor beta chain. Its antigen is undetermined. This sample is drawn from a study of T cell clones after liver transplantation. Study at large: Post-transplant blood was tracked for graft-donor-reactive T cell clones identified in a pre-transplant mixed lymphocyte reaction. Three of the eight recipients were HCV-positive; the rest had non-autoimmune, non-viral transplant indications. Study outcomes and limitations: Donor-reactive sequences fell more than third party-reactive ones, suggesting partial deletion.

V was cut by 8 bases and J by 7 bases, with 15 bases left in between. Germline CDR1 reads MNHNS; CDR2 reads SASEGT. The CDR3 covers 13 residues. The data were produced by immunoSEQ multiplex PCR, yet TCRdb's version contains in-frame clones alone and is incomplete. The sample carries under 130,000 clones, roughly 80% recorded once. Here the sequenced sample was CD4+ T cells from blood, taken around 4 years after liver transplant. The receptor was derived from a human patient who received a liver transplant. Some T cells may trace back to the graft donor. The genes are TRBV6-1 and TRBJ1-5; TRBD1 is a possible D gene (5 bases). The CDR3, as DNA: TGTGCCAGCCATCAGGGAGTCGCACAGCCCCAGCATTTT. Translated: CASHQGVAQPQHF.